A selection of T cell receptor beta chains follows, all from one sample in a study of CD8 T cells in ankylosing spondylitis. MiXCR, applied by TCRdb to the 5' RACE reads, yields one record per CDR3 protein. There are about 250,000 distinct CDR3 sequences in the sample; about 30% occur only once, and 4% to 5.5% lies in the top ten. The sequencing sample was made of blood, either unsorted or a sorted T cell fraction (not recorded which). These receptors came from a male donor with ankylosing spondylitis or in good health (not recorded which). The CDR3 runs from the conserved cysteine through the conserved F or W. The order of the fields is CDR3 length, V gene, J gene, clone size, D gene, CDR3 DNA, CDR3 protein. The D gene is left open where the match is weak. Clone size is not always given. Where it is, it says once, few, many or a class for expanded clones.

>14|TRBV28|TRBJ1-6|-|-
TGTGCCAGCAGCCGCTTAAATAGAGATTCACCCCTCCACTTT
CASSRLNRDSPLHF
>14|TRBV28|TRBJ2-7|few|TRBD1
TGTGCCAGCAACCCCCTTGGGACAGACTACGAGCAGTACTTC
CASNPLGTDYEQYF
>15|TRBV20-1|TRBJ1-6|few|TRBD1
TGCAGTGCTAGGAAAGACAGGGGTAATAATTCACCCCTCCACTTT
CSARKDRGNNSPLHF
>15|TRBV10-1|TRBJ2-5|few|-
TGCGCCAGCAGTGAGTTCCCAGAAGGCCAAGAGACCCAGTACTTC
CASSEFPEGQETQYF
>14|TRBV5-1|TRBJ2-3|-|-
TGCGCCAGCAGCATCTCTAGGGGTGCAGATACGCAGTATTTT
CASSISRGADTQYF
>16|TRBV5-5|TRBJ2-2|-|-
TGTGCCAGCAGCCCGAAGAGCCGATCGAACACCGGGGAGCTGTTTTTT
CASSPKSRSNTGELFF
>14|TRBV11-2|TRBJ2-2|-|-
TGTGCCAGCAGCTTAGTACTTAACACCGGGGAGCTGTTTTTT
CASSLVLNTGELFF
>15|TRBV29-1|TRBJ1-1|few|-
TGCAGCGTTGGAATGCGAGCGGGCGCTGGGACTGAAGCTTTCTTT
CSVGMRAGAGTEAFF
>13|TRBV29-1|TRBJ2-3|-|-
TGCAGCGTGGAGGGGGGGACCGCAGATACGCTGTATTTT
CSVEGGTADTLYF
>13|TRBV20-1|TRBJ1-2|-|TRBD1
TGCAGTGCTAGAGAGTCGACAGGGCCTGGCTACACCTTC
CSARESTGPGYTF
>14|TRBV5-1|TRBJ2-5|once|-
TGCGCCAGCAGCTTGGCGGCGGGGCTAGAGACCCAGTACTTC
CASSLAAGLETQYF
>16|TRBV27|TRBJ2-3|-|TRBD2
TGTGCCAGCAGTCCACGGGGGGGGAAGGTGACAGATACGCAGTATTTT
CASSPRGGKVTDTQYF
>15|TRBV5-1|TRBJ2-7|few|-
TGCGCCAGCAGCTTGGTTGTAGGGGATTCCTACGAGCAGTACTTC
CASSLVVGDSYEQYF
>15|TRBV4-1|TRBJ2-3|-|-
TGCGCCAGCAGCCTGGGTTTCCCCCACACAGATACGCAGTATTTT
CASSLGFPHTDTQYF
>17|TRBV5-1|TRBJ2-5|few|TRBD1
TGCGCCAGCAGCTTGGGACAGGGGGCGAGGAGCCAAGAGACCCAGTACTTC
CASSLGQGARSQETQYF
>12|TRBV25-1|TRBJ2-7|-|-
TGTGCCAGCAGTGAGGAGGGGCGGGAGCAGTACTTC
CASSEEGREQYF